This passage covers 25 T cell receptor beta chains from one sample sequenced in a study of T cell responses to AZD1222 COVID-19 vaccine. Measured with immunoSEQ multiplex PCR; TCRdb has only the in-frame clones, and not every one. The sample shows just under 150,000 clones, roughly 88% of them seen only once. Sequencing used peripheral blood, obtained 28 days after the second dose of the MenACWY control vaccine. The origin of the receptors is an adult who received the MenACWY meningococcal vaccine as a control.

The chain combines TRBV25-1 with TRBJ1-6, with D unclear. Deletions cut 8 bases from V and 10 bases from J, with 21 bases between. Germline-derived CDR1 and CDR2 are MGHDK and SYGVNS. There are 15 residues in the CDR3. CDR3 amino acids: CASRQGGDSRSPLHF. The CDR3 region has the DNA TGTGCCAGCCGACAAGGCGGGGATTCGAGATCACCCCTCCACTTT.

This chain links TRBV6-5 with TRBJ2-7, with a tentative D call TRBD2 (6 bases). The CDR3 covers 16 residues. The germline gives CDR1 MNHEY, CDR2 SVGAGI. With 0 bases removed from V and 1 base from J, the gap between germline ends came to 13 bases. CDR3 nucleotide sequence: TGTGCCAGCAGTTACTCGGGGGGAAAGTCATCCTACGAGCAGTACTTC. This codes for CASSYSGGKSSYEQYF.

The rearrangement links TRBV5-4 to TRBJ2-1; the D gene is possibly TRBD1 (7 bases). Trimming pared 6 bases from V and 4 bases from J, leaving 11 bases between. The V gene's germline CDR1 is SGHNT and CDR2 YYREEE (reference sequence). The CDR3 has 13 residues. CDR3 sequence: CASTGGQYNEQFF. The DNA of the CDR3 is TGTGCCAGCACCGGGGGACAGTACAATGAGCAGTTCTTC.

V and J are TRBV7-9 and TRBJ2-2; maybe TRBD2 (6 bases). The CDR3 consists of 15 residues. V lost 5 bases and J 1 base, leaving 11 bases between the germline ends. Germline V gives CDR1 SEHNR, CDR2 FQNEAQ (reference sequence). The CDR3 region has the DNA TGTGCCAGCAGCCCGGGGACTCTGAACACCGGGGAGCTGTTTTTT. Encoded protein: CASSPGTLNTGELFF.

The chain uses TRBV19 and TRBJ2-3, with D perhaps matching TRBD2 (6 bases). The CDR3 is 14 residues long. With 5 bases removed from V and 4 bases from J, the gap between germline ends came to 13 bases. Germline V gives CDR1 LNHDA, CDR2 SQIVND (reference sequence). The CDR3 sequence: CASSPTRAPDTQYF. The CDR3, as DNA: TGTGCCAGTAGTCCGACTAGAGCCCCAGATACGCAGTATTTT.

This clone was detected only a few times. The rearrangement joins TRBV10-3 to TRBJ2-2; tentatively, D is TRBD2 (6 bases). The V gene's germline CDR1 is ENHRY and CDR2 SYGVKD. This CDR3 comprises 14 residues. Trimming took 9 bases from V and 2 from J, leaving 13 bases between them. This CDR3 is CAIRPGTNTGELFF. Here the CDR3 DNA reads TGTGCCATTCGACCCGGGACTAACACCGGGGAGCTGTTTTTT.

The V and J genes are TRBV18 and TRBJ1-4; a possible D gene is TRBD1 (5 bases). This CDR3 is 14 amino acids long. The V and J ends lost 0 bases and 6 bases respectively, with 8 bases between them. The V gene's germline CDR1 is KGHSH and CDR2 LQKENI. CDR3 in amino acids: CASSPPGTDEKLFF. The CDR3 nucleotides are TGTGCCAGCTCACCACCAGGGACGGATGAAAAACTGTTTTTT.

The chain is built from TRBV7-9 and TRBJ1-1; D possibly corresponds to TRBD1 (5 bases). Trimming removed 5 bases at V and 2 bases at J, with 12 bases between. This CDR3 contains 14 residues. Germline CDR1 is SEHNR and CDR2 is FQNEAQ (reference sequence). CDR3 coding DNA: TGTGCCAGCAGCGAGGGGACGGTTAACACTGAAGCTTTCTTT. Translated, it gives CASSEGTVNTEAFF. Using reference TRBV7-9 and TRBJ1-1 for the parts outside the CDR3, the full variable domain is DTGVSQNPRHKITKRGQNVTFRCDPISEHNRLYWYRQTLGQGPEFLTYFQNEAQLEKSRLLSDRFSAERPKGSFSTLEIQRTEQGDSAMYLCASSEGTVNTEAFFGQGTRLTVV.

The V and J genes are TRBV6-6 and TRBJ2-1, with D possibly being TRBD2 (5 bases). Germline lookup yields CDR1 MNHNY and CDR2 SVGAGI (reference sequence). V dropped 8 bases and J dropped 1 base, with 12 bases sitting between them. The CDR3 length is 14 residues. Here the CDR3 DNA reads TGTGCCAGCGGGAGAGCGGAATCCTACAATGAGCAGTTCTTC. It codes for CASGRAESYNEQFF.

This clone was counted a single time. The chain joins TRBV5-1 to TRBJ2-4; D gene uncertain. This CDR3 spans 13 amino acids. With 0 bases removed from V and 6 bases from J, the gap between germline ends came to 7 bases. Germline loops: CDR1 SGHRS, CDR2 YFSETQ. In DNA, the CDR3 is TGCGCCAGCAGCTTGGGACAATTAAACATTCAGTACTTC. Its translation: CASSLGQLNIQYF.

The rearrangement links TRBV6-5 to TRBJ1-1, with TRBD1 identical over 9 bases. CDR1 and CDR2 from the germline V gene are MNHEY and SVGAGI. This CDR3 has 13 residues. With 11 bases clipped from V and 1 base from J, the junction kept 5 bases outside the gene matches. CDR3 bases: TGTGCCTCTCCGGGACAGGGGAACACTGAAGCTTTCTTT. Protein sequence: CASPGQGNTEAFF.

This clone was counted once. The rearrangement joins TRBV4-3 to TRBJ2-2, with D tentatively TRBD1 (5 bases). In germline, CDR1 is LGHNA, CDR2 YSLEER. The CDR3 length is 18 residues. The V end lost 1 base, the J end lost 0 bases, and 15 bases lay between the germline ends. The CDR3 is CASSQVVIPGTNTGELFF. In DNA form, the CDR3 reads TGCGCCAGCAGCCAAGTTGTTATCCCAGGGACGAACACCGGGGAGCTGTTTTTT.

The chain combines TRBV6-2 or TRBV6-3 with TRBJ1-1; possibly TRBD1 for D (5 bases). V gave up 3 bases and J gave up 6 bases, with 8 bases separating them. The CDR3 has 12 residues. Germline loops: CDR1 MNHEY, CDR2 SVGEGT. The CDR3 region is CASSYSGAEAFF. For the CDR3, the DNA is TGTGCCAGCAGTTATTCGGGGGCTGAAGCTTTCTTT.

V is TRBV2 and J is TRBJ2-7, with 10 bases matching TRBD1. This CDR3 is built from 13 residues. The J segment lost 4 bases and the V segment lost 6 bases, leaving 3 bases of the junction unmatched. Germline values: CDR1 SNHLY, CDR2 FYNNEI. In nucleotides, the CDR3 is TGTGCCAGCAGACAGGGACAGGGGTACGAGCAGTACTTC. Its translation: CASRQGQGYEQYF.

Comment on this clone: An end of the junction does not agree with germline; a read error may underlie this. This chain connects TRBV7-9 to TRBJ2-2; D gene ambiguous. This CDR3 has 11 amino acids. The germline gives CDR1 SEHNR, CDR2 FQNEAQ (reference sequence). The CDR3 loop is CASSLAGELFF. CDR3 nucleotide sequence: TGTGCCAGCAGCCTAGCCGGGGAGCTGTTTTTT. Looking up the rest from reference TRBV7-9 and TRBJ2-2 gives the full variable domain: DTGVSQNPRHKITKRGQNVTFRCDPISEHNRLYWYRQTLGQGPEFLTYFQNEAQLEKSRLLSDRFSAERPKGSFSTLEIQRTEQGDSAMYLCASSLAGELFFGEGSRLTVL.

This clone has more than one count but fewer than ten. This sequence joins TRBV5-1 and TRBJ1-2; D possibly corresponds to TRBD1 (5 bases). The germline gives CDR1 SGHRS, CDR2 YFSETQ. The V and J ends lost 4 bases and 8 bases respectively, with 12 bases between them. CDR3 length equals 12 residues. In nucleotides, the CDR3 is TGCGCCAGCAGCCCCGAGTGGGACGGCTACACCTTC. The encoded protein is CASSPEWDGYTF.

The chain uses TRBV3-1 (or the pseudogene TRBV3-2) and TRBJ2-7, with unresolved D. Germline V CDR1 and CDR2: LGHDT, YNNKEL (reference sequence). V was trimmed by 1 base and J by 9 bases, leaving 13 bases between them. There are 13 residues in the CDR3. The CDR3 DNA follows: TGTGCCAGCAGCCAAGCGCTAGTTCGGGTGCAGTACTTC. It yields the protein CASSQALVRVQYF.

The chain uses TRBV6-5 and TRBJ2-7, with 10 bases lining up with TRBD2. J lost 0 bases, V lost 2 bases, and 1 base had no gene match. Germline V gives CDR1 MNHEY, CDR2 SVGAGI. CDR3 length: 15 amino acids. CDR3 bases: TGTGCCAGCAGTTACACTAGCGGGACCTCCTACGAGCAGTACTTC. As protein: CASSYTSGTSYEQYF.

The gene calls are TRBV7-3 and TRBJ2-2; weak D call: TRBD1 (5 bases). With 0 bases removed from V and 3 bases from J, the gap between germline ends came to 8 bases. The CDR3 is 15 residues long. Germline V gene data show CDR1 as SGHTA and CDR2 as FQGTGA. The CDR3 is CASSLTGADTGELFF. The CDR3, as DNA: TGTGCCAGCAGCTTAACAGGGGCCGACACCGGGGAGCTGTTTTTT.

V usage is TRBV5-1 and J usage is TRBJ1-2; TRBD1 is a possible D gene (6 bases). CDR3 length equals 15 residues. Trimming took off 5 bases at V and 6 bases at J, with 20 bases between the two ends. Germline V gene lookup returns CDR1 SGHRS and CDR2 YFSETQ. Written as DNA, the CDR3 is TGCGCCAGCAGGACGGGACACTCCAAAAGAGATGGCTACACCTTC. Encoded protein: CASRTGHSKRDGYTF.

In its sample, this clone was seen a few times. The V and J genes are TRBV7-8 and TRBJ1-1; no clear D gene. The CDR3 is 14 residues long. V was pared by 1 base and J by 1 base, with 7 bases between. Germline V lookup: CDR1 SGHVS, CDR2 FQNEAQ. The CDR3 protein is CASSLVGRNTEAFF. The CDR3 DNA reads as TGTGCCAGCAGCTTAGTAGGTCGGAACACTGAAGCTTTCTTT.

This clone was found a few times. The rearrangement joins TRBV4-3 to TRBJ2-3; D possibly corresponds to TRBD2 (5 bases). V lost 4 bases and J 5 bases, leaving 10 bases between the germline ends. Per germline, CDR1 LGHNA and CDR2 YSLEER. The CDR3 is made up of 13 amino acids. CDR3 region: CASSLDWVDTQYF. The CDR3 coding sequence is TGCGCCAGCAGCCTGGACTGGGTAGATACGCAGTATTTT.

The chain joins TRBV19 to TRBJ1-5; D is unclear. This CDR3 region has 15 residues. Germline CDR1 and CDR2: LNHDA and SQIVND (reference sequence). Deletions cut 5 bases from V and 0 bases from J, with 11 bases between. The CDR3 loop reads CASSSSGNSNQPQHF. CDR3 in DNA: TGTGCCAGTAGTTCTTCGGGGAATAGCAATCAGCCCCAGCATTTT. The variable domain in full, completed from reference TRBV19 and TRBJ1-5, reads DGGITQSPKYLFRKEGQNVTLSCEQNLNHDAMYWYRQDPGQGLRLIYYSQIVNDFQKGDIAEGYSVSREKKESFPLTVTSAQKNPTAFYLCASSSSGNSNQPQHFGDGTRLSIL.

This chain connects TRBV7-9 to TRBJ2-7; D not certain. The CDR3 spans 13 residues. Germline V gives CDR1 SEHNR, CDR2 FQNEAQ (reference sequence). Trimming shortened V by 5 bases and J by 4 bases, and 12 bases separated the two germline ends. The CDR3 coding sequence is TGTGCCAGCAGCGAAATTGATGTGTACGAGCAGTACTTC. Translating it yields CASSEIDVYEQYF. The variable domain in full, completed from reference TRBV7-9 and TRBJ2-7, reads DTGVSQNPRHKITKRGQNVTFRCDPISEHNRLYWYRQTLGQGPEFLTYFQNEAQLEKSRLLSDRFSAERPKGSFSTLEIQRTEQGDSAMYLCASSEIDVYEQYFGPGTRLTVT.

The CDR3 sequence: CASSPARAANTGELFF. The CDR3, as DNA: TGTGCCAGCAGCCCTGCCCGAGCGGCGAACACCGGGGAGCTGTTTTTT. The chain joins TRBV6-2 or TRBV6-3 to TRBJ2-2; a possible D gene is TRBD2 (5 bases). Germline V gene sequence: CDR1 MNHEY, CDR2 SVGEGT. Trimming shortened V by 6 bases and J by 0 bases, and 14 bases separated the two germline ends. The CDR3 loop spans 16 amino acids.